This TCR beta chain was identified in a study of shared clonotypes between healthy human individuals. Study information: A donor's plate count was three for CD4 naive and three for CD4 memory; CD8 naive had two and CD8 memory one.

It was into CD45RA+ naive and CD45RA-negative memory subsets that the CD4+ cells were split. TCRdb's copy holds only in-frame clones and misses some; the assay was immunoSEQ multiplex PCR. The table has some 1 million clones, about 75% seen once. Details on this clone: Its antigen remains unknown. Other DNA variants within this sample encode the same CDR3.

Overall study results and limits: Estimated richness was generally greater in naive than memory subsets.

The sample consisted of memory CD4+ T cells sorted from blood. The sample's subset: CD45RA-negative fraction. This receptor was taken from a man between 18 and 29 years old in good health.

The DNA for the CDR3 is TGTGCCAGCAGAGGGGGCTACGAGCAGTACTTC. It encodes CASRGGYEQYF. The genes are TRBV27 and TRBJ2-7; TRBD1 is a possible D gene (6 bases). The CDR3 length is 11 residues. Trimming took off 6 bases at V and 3 bases at J, with 6 bases between the two ends. The germline V gene has CDR1 MNHEY and CDR2 SMNVEV (reference sequence).